The 14 T cell receptor beta chains below come from one sample, sequenced in a study of regulatory T cells in long-lasting Graves disease. Arm-PCR with iRepertoire HTBI primers amplified the CDR3 regions for these TCR beta libraries. TCRdb processed the multiplex PCR reads anew with MiXCR; each CDR3 protein has one entry. The sample lists hundreds of thousands of distinct CDR3 sequences, about 16% occurring once. Noted time point: newly diagnosed GD, antithyroid drugs for less than 3 months. Extracted RNA from PBMCs served as the source of the TCR library. These data are also associated with another study on T cells in Graves' hyperthyroidism and ophthalmopathy.

The sequencing here drew on peripheral blood mononuclear cells (PBMCs), taken at new diagnosis, from a patient treated with antithyroid drugs. The receptors stem from a young woman with Graves disease.

The CDR3 loop is CASSSSSRGNGYTF. The CDR3 bases are TGTGCCAGCAGCTCCTCCTCGAGGGGGAATGGCTACACCTTC. The chain recombines TRBV7-3 with TRBJ1-2; tentative D call: TRBD1 (6 bases). Germline values: CDR1 SGHTA, CDR2 FQGTGA. V shed 4 bases and J shed 6 bases, with 15 bases lying between them. The CDR3 runs 14 residues.

The V call is TRBV18, the J call TRBJ1-3; the D is unclear. The CDR3 has 15 amino acids. V dropped 3 bases and J dropped 2 bases, with 11 bases sitting between them. Germline values: CDR1 KGHSH, CDR2 LQKENI. The DNA for the CDR3 is TGTGCCAGCTCACCGACACCCTCCGCTGGAAACACCATATATTTT. Its protein is CASSPTPSAGNTIYF.

This clonotype was picked up many times. This chain joins TRBV6-2 or TRBV6-3 and TRBJ2-1; TRBD2 matches 8 bases. The CDR3 runs 15 residues. V shed 8 bases, J shed 4 bases, and the junction held 10 bases outside the gene matches. Germline CDR1 reads MNHEY; CDR2 reads SVGEGT. The CDR3 region is CASRGGLEGYNEQFF. Here the CDR3 DNA reads TGTGCCAGCCGGGGGGGGCTAGAAGGGTACAATGAGCAGTTCTTC.

The chain links TRBV20-1 to TRBJ2-7; the match to TRBD2 covers 9 bases. The V gene end was trimmed by 0 bases and the J gene end by 4 bases; junction bases not matched to a gene: 4. Germline V CDR1 and CDR2: DFQATT, SNEGSKA (reference sequence). CDR3 length: 14 amino acids. The chain's CDR3 is CSARDSTSGYEQYF. Written as DNA, the CDR3 is TGCAGTGCTAGAGATTCGACTAGCGGATACGAGCAGTACTTC.

This clonotype has at least ten counts. V is TRBV11-2 and J is TRBJ2-5; TRBD1 matches at 12 bases. V shed 1 base and J 4 bases; nucleotides not matched to a gene: 7. Germline V lookup: CDR1 SGHAT, CDR2 FQNNGV. There are 17 residues in the CDR3. In DNA, the CDR3 is TGTGCCAGCAGCTTAGTAGGGACAGGGGGCGCCTCAGAGACCCAGTACTTC. Its translation is CASSLVGTGGASETQYF.

The table lists this clonotype with a few counts. The rearrangement links TRBV27 to TRBJ2-4, with D perhaps matching TRBD2 (5 bases). This CDR3 spans 16 amino acids. Trimming took 2 bases from V and 0 from J, leaving 11 bases between them. CDR1 is MNHEY and CDR2 is SMNVEV in the germline V gene (reference sequence). The CDR3 DNA follows: TGTGCCAGCAGTTTAGGAGGTTCTATAGCCAAAAACATTCAGTACTTC. Translation: CASSLGGSIAKNIQYF.

This clonotype was counted ten times or more. V and J are TRBV11-2 and TRBJ2-3; 11 nucleotides line up with TRBD2. The CDR3 loop spans 17 amino acids. Trimming took 0 bases from V and 4 from J; bases not matched to a gene: 6. Germline CDR1 is SGHAT and CDR2 is FQNNGV. The DNA for the CDR3 is TGTGCCAGCAGCTTAGATCCTAGCGGGAGGTTCGCAGATACGCAGTATTTT. Protein: CASSLDPSGRFADTQYF. Based on the CDR3 plus reference TRBV11-2 and TRBJ2-3, the full variable domain is EAGVAQSPRYKIIEKRQSVAFWCNPISGHATLYWYQQILGQGPKLLIQFQNNGVVDDSQLPKDRFSAERLKGVDSTLKIQPAKLEDSAVYLCASSLDPSGRFADTQYFGPGTRLTVL.

The chain couples TRBV27 to TRBJ1-5; a possible D gene is TRBD1 (5 bases). Trimming cost V 6 bases and J 8 bases, with 17 bases left between them. The CDR3 has 14 amino acids. Looked up from germline, CDR1 is MNHEY and CDR2 is SMNVEV (reference sequence). The CDR3 reads CASRPQPGREPQHF. CDR3 coding DNA: TGTGCCAGCAGGCCCCAGCCGGGACGCGAGCCCCAGCATTTT.

This clonotype appeared once. The V call is TRBV27, the J call TRBJ2-5, with D possibly TRBD2 on 6 matching bases. The germline V gene has CDR1 MNHEY and CDR2 SMNVEV (reference sequence). This CDR3 region has 14 residues. V was pared by 8 bases and J by 2 bases, with 15 bases between. CDR3 amino acids: CASGRAGGQETQYF. In nucleotides, the CDR3 is TGTGCCAGCGGTCGGGCAGGAGGGCAAGAGACCCAGTACTTC.

This chain links TRBV29-1 with TRBJ1-2, with 9 bases aligning to TRBD1. This CDR3 is 12 amino acids long. V shed 6 bases, J shed 11 bases, and the junction held 10 bases outside the gene matches. Per germline, CDR1 SQVTM and CDR2 ANQGSEA. This CDR3 is CSVQPRDRAYTF. The CDR3 DNA follows: TGCAGCGTACAACCCCGGGACAGGGCTTACACCTTC. The full variable domain, in which reference TRBV29-1 and TRBJ1-2 provide the parts outside the CDR3, is SAVISQKPSRDICQRGTSLTIQCQVDSQVTMMFWYRQQPGQSLTLIATANQGSEATYESGFVIDKFPISRPNLTFSTLTVSNMSPEDSSIYLCSVQPRDRAYTFGSGTRLTVV.

In its sample, this clonotype was seen many times. The chain links TRBV2 to TRBJ2-7, with a tentative D call TRBD1 (6 bases). Germline-derived CDR1 and CDR2 are SNHLY and FYNNEI. V was clipped by 3 bases and J by 0 bases, with 12 bases between them. CDR3 length: 15 residues. The CDR3 sequence: CASSDLDSRSYEQYF. CDR3 coding DNA: TGTGCCAGCAGTGATTTGGACAGCCGCTCCTACGAGCAGTACTTC.

There are many counts of this clonotype. This rearrangement joins TRBV11-1 to TRBJ2-2; perhaps D is TRBD1 or TRBD2 (6 bases each). V was trimmed by 5 bases and J by 10 bases, leaving 23 bases between them. This CDR3 contains 16 residues. Germline CDR1 reads SGHAT; CDR2 reads FQDESV (reference sequence). CDR3 residues: CASSGGTPNGRKELFF. Here the CDR3 DNA reads TGTGCCAGCAGCGGCGGGACACCCAATGGGCGGAAGGAGCTGTTTTTT.

The chain is built from TRBV5-5 and TRBJ2-2, with 7 bases lining up with TRBD2. J gave up 3 bases and V 0 bases, and 8 bases lay outside the gene matches. Germline CDR1 and CDR2: SGHKS and YYEKEE (reference sequence). There are 17 residues in the CDR3. CDR3 region: CASSLVSSGKHTGELFF. The DNA for the CDR3 is TGTGCCAGCAGCTTGGTATCTAGCGGAAAACACACCGGGGAGCTGTTTTTT. The full variable domain, its missing parts supplied by reference TRBV5-5 and TRBJ2-2, is DAGVTQSPTHLIKTRGQQVTLRCSPISGHKSVSWYQQVLGQGPQFIFQYYEKEERGRGNFPDRFSARQFPNYSSELNVNALLLGDSALYLCASSLVSSGKHTGELFFGEGSRLTVL.

The V gene is TRBV6-1, the J gene TRBJ2-6; TRBD1 is a possible D gene (6 bases). The CDR3 is 15 residues long. The germline V and J ends were trimmed by 6 bases and 2 bases, with 11 bases remaining between them. Germline assignment: CDR1 MNHNS and CDR2 SASEGT. CDR3 nucleotides: TGTGCCAGCAGCCTTCACAGGGCTGGGGCCAACGTCCTGACTTTC. This encodes CASSLHRAGANVLTF.